These 17 T cell receptor beta chains originate from one sample sequenced in a study of T-cell memory formation after mild COVID-19. TCRdb itself ran the 5' RACE reads through MiXCR, one entry per CDR3 protein. The sample includes around 250,000 distinct CDR3 sequences, roughly a tenth seen only once; the top ten take more than 20%. Sequences were obtained from PBMCs or a T cell subset sorted from them (not recorded which). These receptors were taken from a man between 18 and 29 years old who had mild COVID-19 (a few samples of this study predate the infection). Cell type and time point are not known.

The rearrangement uses TRBV7-3 and TRBJ2-7; possible D gene TRBD1, 6 bases. Germline values: CDR1 SGHTA, CDR2 FQGTGA. There are 15 residues in the CDR3. Trimming took off 1 base at V and 2 bases at J, with 12 bases between the two ends. The CDR3 protein is CASSLSGGATYEQYF. CDR3 coding DNA: TGTGCCAGCAGCTTAAGTGGGGGCGCGACCTACGAGCAGTACTTC.

In this sample, this clonotype turned up many times. The rearrangement links TRBV20-1 to TRBJ1-1; 9 nucleotides line up with TRBD1. The CDR3 has 14 amino acids. Germline CDR1 reads DFQATT; CDR2 reads SNEGSKA (reference sequence). With V trimmed by 4 bases and J by 5 bases, 8 bases remained unmatched. CDR3 sequence: CSAKLTGGGTEAFF. CDR3 coding DNA: TGCAGTGCTAAATTAACAGGGGGCGGAACTGAAGCTTTCTTT.

The sample holds many counts of this clonotype. This sequence joins TRBV5-1 and TRBJ1-1; D might be TRBD1 (5 bases). The CDR3 runs to 14 residues. Germline V gives CDR1 SGHRS, CDR2 YFSETQ. Trimming left V 2 bases short and J 3 bases short, with 11 bases between. CDR3 protein: CASSFVGGDTEAFF. The CDR3 DNA is TGCGCCAGCAGCTTCGTCGGGGGGGACACTGAAGCTTTCTTT.

The chain uses TRBV4-1 and TRBJ2-3; no clear D gene. The germline V and J ends were trimmed by 0 bases and 2 bases, with 6 bases remaining between them. Looked up from germline, CDR1 is MGHRA and CDR2 is YSYEKL. This CDR3 has 14 amino acids. CDR3 nucleotide sequence: TGCGCCAGCAGCCAAGATGACCCCACAGATACGCAGTATTTT. This sequence encodes CASSQDDPTDTQYF.

This clonotype has more than one count but fewer than ten. The chain is built from TRBV12-3 or TRBV12-4 and TRBJ2-5; D gene uncertain. The CDR3 consists of 12 residues. Trimming removed 6 bases from V and 5 bases from J, with 10 bases in between. CDR3 nucleotides: TGTGCCAGCAGCTCCGCTGGGGAGACCCAGTACTTC. Residues: CASSSAGETQYF.

The sample holds a few counts of this clonotype. CDR3 nucleotides: TGTGCCAGCACCCTAGACGGGGGCGCGACTGAAGCTTTCTTT. As protein: CASTLDGGATEAFF. The V call is TRBV7-9, the J call TRBJ1-1, with D maybe TRBD1 (6 bases). The CDR3 length is 14 residues. V lost 7 bases to trimming and J lost 5 bases, with 17 bases between them. Germline V CDR1 and CDR2: SEHNR, FQNEAQ (reference sequence).

This chain's CDR3 is CASTPTPGARGYTF. CDR3 bases: TGTGCCAGCACCCCAACCCCCGGGGCGCGCGGCTACACCTTC. This rearrangement joins TRBV7-2 to TRBJ1-2, with D possibly TRBD1 on 5 matching bases. Trimming shortened V by 7 bases and J by 8 bases, and 20 bases separated the two germline ends. CDR1 is SGHTA and CDR2 is FQGNSA in the germline V gene. There are 14 residues in the CDR3.

This clonotype was detected only a few times. CDR3: CASSSHRGLMGSEQFF. The CDR3 region has the DNA TGTGCCAGCAGTTCCCACAGGGGGTTAATGGGGAGTGAGCAGTTCTTC. The chain combines TRBV27 with TRBJ2-1; 8 bases map to TRBD1. After removal of 4 bases from V and 9 bases from J, the junction contained 14 bases not matched to a gene. The CDR3 is 16 amino acids. CDR1 MNHEY and CDR2 SMNVEV come from the germline V gene (reference sequence).

This sequence joins TRBV27 and TRBJ1-5, with TRBD1 as a possible D gene (6 bases). CDR1 and CDR2 (germline): MNHEY, SMNVEV (reference sequence). The CDR3 extends over 14 amino acids. Trimming removed 7 bases at V and 2 bases at J, with 12 bases between. This CDR3 reads CASTGAGGNQPQHF. CDR3 DNA: TGTGCCAGCACGGGGGCGGGAGGCAATCAGCCCCAGCATTTT.

This clonotype was recorded a few times. The CDR3 DNA sequence: TGTGCCAGCAGCGACCAAAGAGCGGGGGCTAGCACAGATACGCAGTATTTT. Its translation: CASSDQRAGASTDTQYF. This chain joins TRBV9 and TRBJ2-3; 8 bases map to TRBD2. The CDR3 contains 17 residues. The germline CDR1 and CDR2 sequences are SGDLS and YYNGEE. V was clipped by 3 bases and J by 0 bases; unmatched bases: 9.

This clonotype was observed at least ten times. This chain connects TRBV7-7 to TRBJ2-5; D remains unclear. In germline, CDR1 is SSHAT, CDR2 FNYEAQ (reference sequence). V dropped 5 bases and J dropped 7 bases, with 17 bases sitting between them. The CDR3 consists of 14 residues. The CDR3 spells CASSPRAGHGTQYF. CDR3 in DNA: TGTGCCAGCAGCCCCCGGGCTGGGCATGGGACCCAGTACTTC. Full variable domain (rest looked up from reference TRBV7-7 and TRBJ2-5): GAGVSQSPRYKVTKRGQDVTLRCDPISSHATLYWYQQALGQGPEFLTYFNYEAQPDKSGLPSDRFSAERPEGSISTLTIQRTEQRDSAMYRCASSPRAGHGTQYFGPGTRLLVL.

This clonotype was seen only a few times. This rearrangement joins TRBV20-1 to TRBJ1-2, with a possible D match to TRBD1 (5 bases). Germline V gene data show CDR1 as DFQATT and CDR2 as SNEGSKA (reference sequence). The germline V and J ends were trimmed by 6 bases and 4 bases, with 9 bases remaining between them. The CDR3 sequence is 11 residues long. The CDR3 protein is CSAGDGYGYTF. The CDR3 region has the DNA TGCAGTGCCGGGGACGGCTATGGCTACACCTTC.

A few counts support this clonotype. This chain connects TRBV11-1 to TRBJ2-7, with D perhaps matching TRBD1 (6 bases). In germline, CDR1 is SGHAT, CDR2 FQDESV (reference sequence). CDR3 length: 14 amino acids. V dropped 5 bases and J dropped 3 bases, with 14 bases sitting between them. CDR3 in DNA: TGTGCCAGCAGCCGAAACGACAGGTACTACGAGCAGTACGTC. Protein sequence: CASSRNDRYYEQYV.

This clonotype showed up many times. Here the CDR3 reads CASSLDPSLGFF. The CDR3 DNA follows: TGTGCCAGCAGCTTAGATCCATCCCTCGGGTTCTTC. J is TRBJ2-1 and V is TRBV7-2, with D uncertain. This CDR3 has 12 amino acids. Germline CDR1 and CDR2: SGHTA and FQGNSA. V lost 1 base, J lost 15 bases, and 13 bases lay in between.

At least ten counts were recorded for this clonotype. The J gene is TRBJ2-1, the V gene TRBV12-3 or TRBV12-4; D could derive from TRBD1 or TRBD2 (5 bases each). V dropped 3 bases and J dropped 3 bases, with 9 bases sitting between them. The CDR3 contains 14 residues. The CDR3 nucleotides are TGTGCCAGCAGTTTCGGGGCGGACTACAATGAGCAGTTCTTC. This sequence encodes CASSFGADYNEQFF.

This clonotype was found many times. The chain uses TRBV6-5 and TRBJ2-5, with 8 bases fitting TRBD1. The V gene's germline CDR1 is MNHEY and CDR2 SVGAGI. Unmatched junction bases numbered 13, after V lost 5 bases and J lost 5 bases. CDR3 length equals 16 residues. CDR3 loop: CASSPAPTGAVETQYF. As DNA, the CDR3 is TGTGCCAGCAGTCCCGCCCCGACAGGGGCTGTTGAGACCCAGTACTTC.

The chain links TRBV18 to TRBJ2-5; 9 bases agree with TRBD1. The J segment lost 1 base and the V segment lost 6 bases, leaving 9 bases of the junction unmatched. Germline loops: CDR1 KGHSH, CDR2 LQKENI. The CDR3 has 16 residues. CDR3 amino acids: CASSFRDRVFQETQYF. DNA for the CDR3: TGTGCCAGCTCGTTCCGGGACAGGGTGTTCCAAGAGACCCAGTACTTC.